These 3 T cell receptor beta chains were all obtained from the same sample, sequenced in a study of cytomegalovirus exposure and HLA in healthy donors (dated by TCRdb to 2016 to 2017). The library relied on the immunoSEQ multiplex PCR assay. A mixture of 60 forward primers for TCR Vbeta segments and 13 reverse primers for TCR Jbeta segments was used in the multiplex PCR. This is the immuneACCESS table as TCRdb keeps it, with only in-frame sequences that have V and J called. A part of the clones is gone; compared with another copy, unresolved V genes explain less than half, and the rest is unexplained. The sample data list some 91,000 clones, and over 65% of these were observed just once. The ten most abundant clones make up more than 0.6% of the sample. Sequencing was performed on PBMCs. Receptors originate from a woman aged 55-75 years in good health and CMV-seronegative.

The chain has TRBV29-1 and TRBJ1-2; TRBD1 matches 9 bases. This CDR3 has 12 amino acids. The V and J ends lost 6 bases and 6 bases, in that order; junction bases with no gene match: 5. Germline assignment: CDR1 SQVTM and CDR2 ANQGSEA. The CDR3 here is CSVGQGKDGYTF. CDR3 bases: TGCAGCGTCGGACAGGGGAAGGATGGCTACACCTTC. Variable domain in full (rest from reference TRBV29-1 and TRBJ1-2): SAVISQKPSRDICQRGTSLTIQCQVDSQVTMMFWYRQQPGQSLTLIATANQGSEATYESGFVIDKFPISRPNLTFSTLTVSNMSPEDSSIYLCSVGQGKDGYTFGSGTRLTVV.

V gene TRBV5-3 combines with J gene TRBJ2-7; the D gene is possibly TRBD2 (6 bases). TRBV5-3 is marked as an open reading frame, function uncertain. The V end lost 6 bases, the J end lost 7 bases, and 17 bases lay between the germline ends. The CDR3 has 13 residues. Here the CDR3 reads CARKAGGGPEQYF. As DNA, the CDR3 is TGTGCCAGAAAGGCCGGGGGTGGTCCGGAGCAGTACTTC.

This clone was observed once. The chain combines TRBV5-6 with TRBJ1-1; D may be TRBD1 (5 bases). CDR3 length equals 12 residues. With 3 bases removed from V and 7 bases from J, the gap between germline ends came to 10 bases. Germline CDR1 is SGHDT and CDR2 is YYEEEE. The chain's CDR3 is CASSSTVYEAFF. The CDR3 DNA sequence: TGTGCCAGCAGCTCGACAGTTTATGAAGCTTTCTTT.